This T cell receptor beta chain was identified during a study of control samples from healthy donors and cancer patients. Using immunoSEQ multiplex PCR, the repertoire was profiled, and TCRdb retains in-frame clones only, with some absent. This sample yields some 150,000 clones, of which about 94% are seen a single time; approximately 6.1% belongs to the top ten. Germline CDR1 is LNHDA and CDR2 is SQIVND (reference sequence). There are 13 residues in the CDR3. V was cut by 2 bases and J by 5 bases, with 9 bases left in between. This chain uses TRBV19 with TRBJ1-1; weak D call: TRBD1 (5 bases). Sample: blood. The sequence was obtained from a man in his forties or fifties in good health. This chain's CDR3 is CASSIRGITEAFF. Written as DNA, the CDR3 is TGTGCCAGTAGTATACGGGGGATTACTGAAGCTTTCTTT.